This T cell receptor beta chain is from a study of T-cell memory formation after mild COVID-19. TCRdb recomputed calls from the 5' RACE reads with MiXCR, one row per CDR3 protein. The sample records around 340,000 distinct CDR3 sequences, roughly 13% being singletons. Germline loops: CDR1 SQVTM, CDR2 ANQGSEA. Germline trimming cut 6 bases from V and 0 bases from J; bases unmatched to any gene: 2. This CDR3 is built from 13 residues. There are many counts of this clonotype. The chain combines TRBV29-1 with TRBJ2-1, with 7 bases aligning to TRBD1. The clonotype comes from a man between 18 and 35 years old who had mild COVID-19 (a few samples of this study predate the infection). Cell type and time point are not known. The sequenced sample was PBMCs or a T cell subset sorted from them (not recorded which). The CDR3 spells CSVGDSSYNEQFF. CDR3 in DNA: TGCAGCGTAGGGGACAGCTCCTACAATGAGCAGTTCTTC.